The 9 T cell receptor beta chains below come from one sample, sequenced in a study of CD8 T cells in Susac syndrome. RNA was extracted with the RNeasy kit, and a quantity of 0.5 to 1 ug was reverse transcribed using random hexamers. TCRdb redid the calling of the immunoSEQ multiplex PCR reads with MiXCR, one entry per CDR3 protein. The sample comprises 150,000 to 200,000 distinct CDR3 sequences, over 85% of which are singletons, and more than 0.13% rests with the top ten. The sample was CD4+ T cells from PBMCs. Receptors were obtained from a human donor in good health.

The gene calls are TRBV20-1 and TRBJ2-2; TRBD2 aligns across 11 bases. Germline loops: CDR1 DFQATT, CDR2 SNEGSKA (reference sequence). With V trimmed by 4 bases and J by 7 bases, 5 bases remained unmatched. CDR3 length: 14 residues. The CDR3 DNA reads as TGCAGTGCTACGCTAGCGGGGGGTGACGGGGAGCTGTTTTTT. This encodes CSATLAGGDGELFF.

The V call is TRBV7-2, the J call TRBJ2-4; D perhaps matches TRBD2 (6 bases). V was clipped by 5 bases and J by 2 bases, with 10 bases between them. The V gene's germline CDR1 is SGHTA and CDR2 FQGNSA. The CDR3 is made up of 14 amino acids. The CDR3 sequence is CASSPGLTKNIQYF. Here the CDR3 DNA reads TGTGCCAGCAGCCCTGGACTAACCAAAAACATTCAGTACTTC.

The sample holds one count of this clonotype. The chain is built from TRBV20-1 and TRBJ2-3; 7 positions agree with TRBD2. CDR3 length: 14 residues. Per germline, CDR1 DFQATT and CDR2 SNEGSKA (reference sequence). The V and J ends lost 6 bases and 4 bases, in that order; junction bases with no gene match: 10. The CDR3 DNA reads TGCAGTGCCCGTTGGGGGGGAGCCTCAGATACGCAGTATTTT. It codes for CSARWGGASDTQYF.

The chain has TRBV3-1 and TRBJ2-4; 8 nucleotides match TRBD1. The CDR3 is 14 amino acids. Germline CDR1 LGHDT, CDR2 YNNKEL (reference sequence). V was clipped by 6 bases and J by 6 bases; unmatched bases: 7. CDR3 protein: CASSPPGTGNIQYF. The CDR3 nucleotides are TGTGCCAGCAGTCCGCCCGGGACAGGAAACATTCAGTACTTC.

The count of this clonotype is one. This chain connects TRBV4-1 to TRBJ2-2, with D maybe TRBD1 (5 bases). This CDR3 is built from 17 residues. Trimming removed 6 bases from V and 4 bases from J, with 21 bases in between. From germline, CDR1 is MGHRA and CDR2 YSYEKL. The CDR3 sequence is CASSSKPQGFGTGELFF. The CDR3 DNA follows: TGCGCCAGCAGTTCCAAACCCCAGGGTTTTGGCACCGGGGAGCTGTTTTTT.

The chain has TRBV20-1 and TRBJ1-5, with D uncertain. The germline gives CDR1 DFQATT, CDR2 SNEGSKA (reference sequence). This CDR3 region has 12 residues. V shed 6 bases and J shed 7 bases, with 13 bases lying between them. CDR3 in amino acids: CSARRNGQPQHF. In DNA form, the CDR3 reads TGCAGTGCCAGAAGGAATGGCCAGCCCCAGCATTTT.

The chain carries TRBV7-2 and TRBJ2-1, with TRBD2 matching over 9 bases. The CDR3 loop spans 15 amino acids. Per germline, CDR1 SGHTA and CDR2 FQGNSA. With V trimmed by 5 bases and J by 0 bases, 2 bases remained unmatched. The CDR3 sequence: CASSTGLASYNEQFF. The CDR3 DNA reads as TGTGCCAGCAGCACGGGACTAGCCTCCTACAATGAGCAGTTCTTC. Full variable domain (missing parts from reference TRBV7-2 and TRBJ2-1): GAGVSQSPSNKVTEKGKDVELRCDPISGHTALYWYRQSLGQGLEFLIYFQGNSAPDKSGLPSDRFSAERTGGSVSTLTIQRTQQEDSAVYLCASSTGLASYNEQFFGPGTRLTVL.

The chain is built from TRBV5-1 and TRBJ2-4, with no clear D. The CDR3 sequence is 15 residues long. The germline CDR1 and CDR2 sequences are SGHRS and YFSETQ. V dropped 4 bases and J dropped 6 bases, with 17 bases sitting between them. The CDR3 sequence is CASSLTGLGGNIQYF. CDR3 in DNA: TGCGCCAGCAGCCTGACCGGGCTCGGTGGAAACATTCAGTACTTC.

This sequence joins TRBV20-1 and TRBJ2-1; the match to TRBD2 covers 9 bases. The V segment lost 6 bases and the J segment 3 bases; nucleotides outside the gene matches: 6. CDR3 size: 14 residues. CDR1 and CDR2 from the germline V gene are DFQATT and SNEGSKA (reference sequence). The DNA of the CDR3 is TGCAGTGCACCGGGGACTAGCTTCTACAATGAGCAGTTCTTC. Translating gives CSAPGTSFYNEQFF.